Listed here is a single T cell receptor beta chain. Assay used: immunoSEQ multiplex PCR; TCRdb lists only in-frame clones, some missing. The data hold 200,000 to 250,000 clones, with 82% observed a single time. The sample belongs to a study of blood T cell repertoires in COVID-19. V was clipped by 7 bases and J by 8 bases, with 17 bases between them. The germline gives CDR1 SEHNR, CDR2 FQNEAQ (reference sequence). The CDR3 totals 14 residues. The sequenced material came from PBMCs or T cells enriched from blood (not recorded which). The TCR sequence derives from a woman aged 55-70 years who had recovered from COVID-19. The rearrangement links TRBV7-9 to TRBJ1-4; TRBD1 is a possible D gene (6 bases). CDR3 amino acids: CASNYRERGEKLFF. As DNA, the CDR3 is TGTGCCAGCAACTACAGGGAGAGAGGCGAAAAACTGTTTTTT.